Listed below are T cell receptor beta chains from one sample, sequenced in a study of T cell responses to AZD1222 COVID-19 vaccine. Generated by immunoSEQ multiplex PCR, the TCRdb table keeps only in-frame clones and is missing some. The sample lists 130,000 or so clones, roughly nine tenths occurring once. The specimen comprised peripheral blood, sampled on day 0 of AZD1222 vaccination. These receptors came from an adult in good health. CDR3s include the opening cysteine and the closing phenylalanine or tryptophan. Each record gives: clone size, J gene, V gene, D gene, CDR3 DNA, CDR3 protein. D genes are given only for firm matches. Some rows mark clone size as missing; the rest say once, few, many or name a class of expanded clone.

few	TRBJ2-2	TRBV10-1	TRBD1	TGCGCCAGCAGTGGTGCGGGACAGGAGCTCACCGGGGAGCTGTTTTTT	CASSGAGQELTGELFF
NA	TRBJ1-2	TRBV29-1	NA	TGCAGCGTTGCCCAGGGGCAGTCCGGTGGCTACACCTTC	CSVAQGQSGGYTF
NA	TRBJ2-3	TRBV5-1	TRBD2	TGCGCCAGCAGCCCCGAGCGGGGGGTGCGGCCAGATACGCAGTATTTT	CASSPERGVRPDTQYF
once	TRBJ2-7	TRBV7-3	NA	TGTGCCAGCAGTCAAGACGGGGTAGGCGAGCAGTACTTC	CASSQDGVGEQYF
NA	TRBJ1-5	TRBV5-6	NA	TGTGCCAGCAGCTTGGTCGGGGGCAATCAGCCCCAGCATTTT	CASSLVGGNQPQHF
NA	TRBJ1-1	TRBV5-1	NA	TGCGCCAGCAGCCGAGGAACAGGGAACACTGAAGCTTTCTTT	CASSRGTGNTEAFF
NA	TRBJ1-3	TRBV4-1	NA	TGCGCCAGCAGCCAAGATGAGGGGGGCTCTGGAAACACCATATATTTT	CASSQDEGGSGNTIYF
NA	TRBJ1-6	TRBV3-1/TRBV3-2	TRBD1	TGTGCCAGCAGCCAAGAGGGCAGGGGGAGTTCACCCCTCCACTTT	CASSQEGRGSSPLHF
NA	TRBJ2-7	TRBV6-5	NA	TGTGCCAGCGGTCTTCAGGCAGGCGATCCCTACGAGCAGTACTTC	CASGLQAGDPYEQYF
NA	TRBJ2-5	TRBV7-9	NA	TGTGCCAGCACCCTGGGTATTATTGATGAGACCCAGTACTTC	CASTLGIIDETQYF
NA	TRBJ2-1	TRBV30	TRBD2	TGTGCCTGGAGTGTCCGCGGGAGCTCCTACAATGAGCAGTTCTTC	CAWSVRGSSYNEQFF
NA	TRBJ2-1	TRBV30	NA	TGTGCCTGGAGTAGACCGGGACCAAACCCGAGCTCCTACAATGAGCAGTTCTTC	CAWSRPGPNPSSYNEQFF
NA	TRBJ1-1	TRBV5-6	NA	TGTGCCAGCAGCTTGAAGGCAGGCACTCGGGGAGCTTTCTTT	CASSLKAGTRGAFF
NA	TRBJ2-7	TRBV13	NA	TGTGCCAGCAGCTTAGAGCCCTGGGTCGAGCAGTACTTC	CASSLEPWVEQYF
NA	TRBJ1-4	TRBV2	NA	TGTGCCTCCGCCGGGACAACTAATGAAAAACTGTTTTTT	CASAGTTNEKLFF
NA	TRBJ1-2	TRBV6-5	NA	TGTGCCAGCAGTTACTCGACCGGGGGGGACTATGGCTACACCTTC	CASSYSTGGDYGYTF
NA	TRBJ1-6	TRBV11-2	NA	TGTGCCAGCAGCTTGCCTAATTCACCCCTCCACTTT	CASSLPNSPLHF
NA	TRBJ2-7	TRBV4-1	NA	TGCGCCAGCAGCCAAGAAGAGGGGGCCTACGAGCAGTACTTC	CASSQEEGAYEQYF
NA	TRBJ2-7	TRBV6-6	TRBD2	TGTGCCAGCAGCCTCAGACAAACGGGTTTAGCGGGAGGTTTTGGACGTGGGCAGTACTTC	CASSLRQTGLAGGFGRGQYF
NA	TRBJ2-5	TRBV10-2	TRBD2	TGCGCCAGCAGTCTTAGCGGGAGTTTTTTAGAGACCCAGTACTTC	CASSLSGSFLETQYF
NA	TRBJ1-4	TRBV6-5	TRBD1	TGTGCCAGCAGTTGGACAGGGGAAGGCGAAAAACTGTTTTTT	CASSWTGEGEKLFF
once	TRBJ1-5	TRBV4-2	NA	TGTGCCAGCAGCCAAGAGCAGGGCGGGTCGCGTCAGCCCCAGCATTTT	CASSQEQGGSRQPQHF
NA	TRBJ2-4	TRBV20-1	NA	TGCAGTGCTTACGGCCAGAACATTCAGTACTTC	CSAYGQNIQYF
NA	TRBJ1-1	TRBV6-5	TRBD1	TGTGCCAGCACCCGGACAGGGGTTGCTGAAGCTTTCTTT	CASTRTGVAEAFF
NA	TRBJ1-2	TRBV6-5	NA	TGTGCCAGCAAACGCCAGGGACCTAACTATGGCTACACCTTC	CASKRQGPNYGYTF
NA	TRBJ2-7	TRBV29-1	NA	TGCAGCGTTGAGTTTGGAGGGATCGGCGAGCAGTACTTC	CSVEFGGIGEQYF
NA	TRBJ1-2	TRBV12-3/TRBV12-4	NA	TGTGCCAGCAGTGTTAGATATGGCTACACCTTC	CASSVRYGYTF
NA	TRBJ2-7	TRBV18	NA	TGTGCCAGCTCACCAATAGGGGACTCACTCTACGAGCAGTACTTC	CASSPIGDSLYEQYF
NA	TRBJ1-1	TRBV7-9	NA	TGTGCCAACAGCCTAGCCAGGGCAATGAACACTGAAGCTTTCTTT	CANSLARAMNTEAFF
NA	TRBJ1-5	TRBV12-5	TRBD1	TGTGCTAGTGGTTTCGCAAGAAGGACAGGGTTGCAGCCCCAGCATTTT	CASGFARRTGLQPQHF
NA	TRBJ1-1	TRBV2	TRBD1	TGTGCCAGCAGTGAACGGACAGGGATAGAGGGACTAGAAGCTTTCTTT	CASSERTGIEGLEAFF
NA	TRBJ2-5	TRBV4-2	NA	TGTGCCAGCAGCCAAGTGACAGCTCAAGAGACCCAGTACTTC	CASSQVTAQETQYF
NA	TRBJ2-2	TRBV19	NA	TGTGCCAGTAGTTCGTACGACTCGAACACCGGGGAGCTGTTTTTT	CASSSYDSNTGELFF
NA	TRBJ2-1	TRBV29-1	NA	TGCAGCGTGGGGTCTAGCGTCCAGCGATCCAATGAGCAGTTCTTC	CSVGSSVQRSNEQFF
NA	TRBJ1-1	TRBV12-5	NA	TGTGCTAGTGGTAGCTTCGGACAGAACGAAGCTTTCTTT	CASGSFGQNEAFF
NA	TRBJ1-2	TRBV7-2	NA	TGTGCCAGCAGCTTAGGGTCCGGGGGAGGCTACACCTTC	CASSLGSGGGYTF
NA	TRBJ1-6	TRBV6-5	NA	TGTGCCAGCAGTTACACAGACAGAATTTCACCCCTCCACTTT	CASSYTDRISPLHF
NA	TRBJ2-2	TRBV21-1	NA	TGTGCCAGCAGCAACAGTCCGGGGCCCGGGGAGCTGTTTTTT	CASSNSPGPGELFF
NA	TRBJ2-7	TRBV5-1	NA	TGCGCCAGCAGCTTCTCCCTTAGCGGTCTTTACGAGCAGTACTTC	CASSFSLSGLYEQYF
NA	TRBJ2-7	TRBV28	TRBD1	TGTGCCAGCAGTTTGGGACAGGGTCGTCACGAGCAGTACTTC	CASSLGQGRHEQYF
NA	TRBJ1-1	TRBV18	NA	TGTGCCAGCTCACCACGGGTATTCCGGGACACTGAAGCTTTCTTT	CASSPRVFRDTEAFF
NA	TRBJ1-6	TRBV19	TRBD1	TGTGCCAGTAGTATCGAACAGGGGGAAGGGAATTCACCCCTCCACTTT	CASSIEQGEGNSPLHF
NA	TRBJ2-7	TRBV6-5	NA	TGTGCCAGAGGACAGCGCTACGAGCAGTACTTC	CARGQRYEQYF
NA	TRBJ1-3	TRBV7-9	NA	TGTGCCAGCAGCCGGGGACTCGGGAGCTCTGGAAACACCATATATTTT	CASSRGLGSSGNTIYF
NA	TRBJ1-1	TRBV19	NA	TGTGCCAGTAGTACCCCGGGACGGGGGGAAGCTTTCTTT	CASSTPGRGEAFF
NA	TRBJ1-2	TRBV2	TRBD1	TGTGCCAGCAGCCCGGGACAGGGAGGCTATGGCTACACCTTC	CASSPGQGGYGYTF
NA	TRBJ1-6	TRBV27	TRBD1	TGTGCCAGCAGTTTTAGCCGAACAGGGGATAATTCACCCCTCCACTTT	CASSFSRTGDNSPLHF
NA	TRBJ1-1	TRBV4-2	TRBD1	TGTGCCAGCAGCCAAGCAGGGGGCGGGACTGAAGCTTTCTTT	CASSQAGGGTEAFF